Included here is one TCR beta chain sequence, with context. Its antigen is unknown. Base qualities are missing; no much larger clone stands one base away. The germline V and J ends show losses of 1 base and 0 bases respectively, and no gene match explains 5 bases of the junction. CDR1 and CDR2 are read off the germline V gene as SGHRS and YFSETQ. Measured from the cysteine to the phenylalanine, the CDR3 is 16 residues long. Of all the DNA, just the CDR3 is kept, 48 bases in frame from base 1. The library came from PCR. TCRdb names Illumina HiSeq 2500 as the instrument used. Molecular barcoding was employed in the preparation of TCR libraries, with unique molecular identifiers being used to normalize TCRbeta repertoire quantification. In TCRdb, the public reads were trimmed at Q25 with fastp and aligned with MiXCR, with productive beta chains retained. For every CDR3 protein sequence, its rows merge into one entry that carries the most common genes and DNA. This sample lists 300,000 to 400,000 distinct CDR3 sequences; approximately 12% were detected once. The ten most abundant clones make up over 3.5% of the sample.

This entry is derived from a study of T-cell reconstitution after alpha-beta-depleted transplantation in children (dated by TCRdb to about 2016). As for the study more broadly: T-cell immune reconstitution after TCRalphabeta/CD19-depleted allogeneic hematopoietic cell transplantation in children was quantitatively tracked in the study by means of TCR repertoire profiling.

The rearrangement combines TRBV5-1 with TRBJ2-3, and 7 bases in between align with TRBD2. The sequenced sample was PBMCs, obtained from the stem cell graft. The clonotype was recovered from a human donor who donated a stem cell graft to a child with Fanconi anemia. For the CDR3, the sequence is CASSLSSGFSTDTQYF. The nucleotide sequence reads TGCGCCAGCAGCTTGTCTAGCGGATTTAGCACAGATACGCAGTATTTT. Full variable domain (CDR3 extended with the reference TRBV5-1 and TRBJ2-3 proteins): KAGVTQTPRYLIKTRGQQVTLSCSPISGHRSVSWYQQTPGQGLQFLFEYFSETQRNKGNFPGRFSGRQFSNSRSEMNVSTLELGDSALYLCASSLSSGFSTDTQYFGPGTRLTVL.